This passage covers 9 T cell receptor beta chains from one sample sequenced in a study of blood T cells in healthy people across ages. It was with a sample-barcoded 5' primer and a J-beta primer mix that a second PCR of roughly 7 to 11 cycles was run. Each CDR3 protein is one row after TCRdb ran MiXCR on the 5' RACE reads. The table has some 1.5 million distinct CDR3 sequences, 25% to 30% seen once; the top ten hold 7.7%. Sequences were obtained from blood. Source of these receptors: a woman in her twenties or thirties in good health.

This clonotype was found many times. The chain combines TRBV5-1 with TRBJ2-5; the D gene could be TRBD1 or TRBD2 (5 bases each). Trimming removed 3 bases at V and 5 bases at J, with 17 bases between. The CDR3 is 15 amino acids. Germline-derived CDR1 and CDR2 are SGHRS and YFSETQ. CDR3 sequence: CASSYTRGGSETQYF. CDR3 DNA: TGCGCCAGCAGCTATACGCGTGGGGGATCCGAGACCCAGTACTTC. Using reference TRBV5-1 and TRBJ2-5 for the parts outside the CDR3, the full variable domain is KAGVTQTPRYLIKTRGQQVTLSCSPISGHRSVSWYQQTPGQGLQFLFEYFSETQRNKGNFPGRFSGRQFSNSRSEMNVSTLELGDSALYLCASSYTRGGSETQYFGPGTRLLVL.

Only a few counts were recorded for this clonotype. The chain links TRBV28 to TRBJ2-7; 7 bases fit TRBD1. The CDR3 runs to 12 residues. The germline gives CDR1 MDHEN, CDR2 SYDVKM. The ends lost 7 bases at V and 2 bases at J; junction bases unmatched: 2. CDR3 amino acids: CASKGAPYEQYF. The CDR3, as DNA: TGTGCCAGCAAGGGGGCCCCCTACGAGCAGTACTTC. Full variable domain (outside the CDR3, taken from reference TRBV28 and TRBJ2-7): DVKVTQSSRYLVKRTGEKVFLECVQDMDHENMFWYRQDPGLGLRLIYFSYDVKMKEKGDIPEGYSVSREKKERFSLILESASTNQTSMYLCASKGAPYEQYFGPGTRLTVT.

V gene TRBV4-1 combines with J gene TRBJ2-7; possibly TRBD1 for D (5 bases). Trimming cost V 1 base and J 3 bases, with 10 bases left between them. CDR1 MGHRA and CDR2 YSYEKL come from the germline V gene. The CDR3 totals 14 residues. The CDR3, as DNA: TGCGCCAGCAGCCAAGTGTTGACAGACTACGAGCAGTACTTC. Protein product: CASSQVLTDYEQYF.

This chain uses TRBV7-2 with TRBJ2-3; 13 bases are shared with TRBD2. This CDR3 is built from 16 residues. J lost 6 bases, V lost 5 bases, and 8 bases had no gene match. Germline V gene sequence: CDR1 SGHTA, CDR2 FQGNSA. CDR3 in amino acids: CASSPITSGGGDTQYF. The DNA for the CDR3 is TGTGCCAGCAGCCCCATCACTAGCGGGGGGGGCGATACGCAGTATTTT.

The V call is TRBV3-1, the J call TRBJ1-1, with D uncertain. The length of the CDR3 is 15 residues. The germline gives CDR1 LGHDT, CDR2 YNNKEL (reference sequence). Trimming removed 4 bases at V and 1 base at J, with 13 bases between. CDR3 protein: CASSRQNGANTEAFF. The CDR3 nucleotides read TGTGCCAGCAGCCGGCAAAACGGAGCGAACACTGAAGCTTTCTTT.

The sample holds a few counts of this clonotype. The V and J genes are TRBV19 and TRBJ1-1; D is perhaps TRBD1 (6 bases). Trimming took off 7 bases at V and 0 bases at J, with 21 bases between the two ends. Germline CDR1 LNHDA, CDR2 SQIVND (reference sequence). This CDR3 has 17 residues. CDR3 nucleotides: TGTGCCAGTATCCAACGGGGCAGGGGCTGGATGAACACTGAAGCTTTCTTT. Translated, it gives CASIQRGRGWMNTEAFF.

This chain connects TRBV20-1 to TRBJ1-6; D might be TRBD1 (5 bases). This CDR3 is built from 15 residues. From germline, CDR1 is DFQATT and CDR2 SNEGSKA (reference sequence). Trimming removed 0 bases from V and 11 bases from J, with 17 bases in between. This CDR3 is CSARDQQGQNPPLHF. For the CDR3, the DNA is TGCAGTGCTAGAGATCAGCAGGGCCAAAATCCACCCCTCCACTTT.

In its sample, this clonotype was seen a few times. The V call is TRBV9, the J call TRBJ1-1, with 9 bases lining up with TRBD1. Germline lookup yields CDR1 SGDLS and CDR2 YYNGEE. V trimming: 4 bases; J trimming: 4 bases; junction bases outside the gene matches: 14. The CDR3 spans 17 residues. The DNA for the CDR3 is TGTGCCAGCAGCCCCGGGACAGGGAGCGTGGGAGTCACTGAAGCTTTCTTT. Translation gives CASSPGTGSVGVTEAFF.

A word on this clonotype: A much larger clone lies one base from this, so it may be a read error. The chain recombines TRBV7-2 with TRBJ2-5, with 7 positions matching TRBD2. Germline V CDR1 and CDR2: SGHTA, FQGNSA. The CDR3 length is 16 residues. CDR3 residues: CASSLRLGGGLETRYF. CDR3 DNA: TGTGCCAGCAGCCTAAGACTTGGCGGGGGTTTAGAGACCCGGTACTTC.